The 5 T cell receptor beta chains below all came from one sample that was sequenced in a study of control samples from healthy donors and cancer patients. Clones were sequenced by immunoSEQ multiplex PCR, and TCRdb holds only the in-frame ones, with some missing. The data contain some 3,000 clones, 78% of them singletons. Sequencing was done on a sample of formalin-fixed, paraffin-embedded tissue. The origin of the receptors is a male donor with melanoma.

V gene TRBV5-1 combines with J gene TRBJ2-7, with unresolved D. The length of the CDR3 is 12 residues. The ends were cut back, 0 bases at V and 3 bases at J, with 4 bases in the middle. Germline CDR1 is SGHRS and CDR2 is YFSETQ. The CDR3 loop reads CASSLEGYEQYF. DNA of the CDR3: TGCGCCAGCAGCTTGGAGGGCTACGAGCAGTACTTC. Filled out from reference TRBV5-1 and TRBJ2-7, the complete variable domain reads KAGVTQTPRYLIKTRGQQVTLSCSPISGHRSVSWYQQTPGQGLQFLFEYFSETQRNKGNFPGRFSGRQFSNSRSEMNVSTLELGDSALYLCASSLEGYEQYFGPGTRLTVT.

The V and J genes are TRBV12-5 and TRBJ2-1; 10 positions agree with TRBD2. Germline CDR1 is LGHNT and CDR2 is FRNRAP. The CDR3 extends over 17 amino acids. Germline trimming cut 5 bases from V and 8 bases from J; bases unmatched to any gene: 15. The CDR3: CASGLSLGVAGGDEQFF. CDR3 bases: TGTGCTAGTGGTCTATCCCTCGGGGTAGCGGGAGGAGATGAGCAGTTCTTC.

The chain links TRBV5-1 to TRBJ2-1; a possible D gene is TRBD2 (6 bases). The CDR3 loop spans 18 amino acids. Germline V gene lookup returns CDR1 SGHRS and CDR2 YFSETQ. V was shortened by 5 bases and J by 4 bases, with 25 bases between the two germline ends. The CDR3: CASRLAGAGSGTYNEQFF. The CDR3 DNA is TGCGCCAGCAGACTTGCCGGCGCCGGGAGCGGAACTTACAATGAGCAGTTCTTC. The full variable domain, in which reference TRBV5-1 and TRBJ2-1 provide the parts outside the CDR3, is KAGVTQTPRYLIKTRGQQVTLSCSPISGHRSVSWYQQTPGQGLQFLFEYFSETQRNKGNFPGRFSGRQFSNSRSEMNVSTLELGDSALYLCASRLAGAGSGTYNEQFFGPGTRLTVL.

The rearrangement links TRBV6-5 to TRBJ1-5; D unresolved. Germline V gene data show CDR1 as MNHEY and CDR2 as SVGAGI. There are 16 residues in the CDR3. Trimming cost V 0 bases and J 7 bases, with 16 bases left between them. The DNA for the CDR3 is TGTGCCAGCAGTTACTCGCGCGGGTGTGAGGACCAGCCCCAGCATTTT. Encoded protein: CASSYSRGCEDQPQHF.

V and J are TRBV19 and TRBJ2-4; D is unclear. V lost 0 bases to trimming and J lost 0 bases, with 15 bases between them. This CDR3 contains 18 residues. Looked up from germline, CDR1 is LNHDA and CDR2 is SQIVND (reference sequence). CDR3 DNA: TGTGCCAGTAGTATAGATAACAGACTCGTTCTAGCCAAAAACATTCAGTACTTC. Its protein is CASSIDNRLVLAKNIQYF.